This TCR beta chain was profiled in a study of cytomegalovirus exposure and HLA in healthy donors. About the research overall: In a later analysis, it was reported that the approximately 120 validation repertoires had been produced on the same platform as the 550 to 700 repertoires belonging to the first cohort. Study conclusions and caveats: Despite most TCR sequences being rare, some public TCRs occurred in many donors. The listing of 150 or so TCR beta chains classed them as cytomegalovirus-associated. Subsequent analysis found a tendency for first-cohort TCR clusters to co-occur within the 95 to 150 validation repertoires.

On this clone itself: Its cognate antigen is unknown.

The CDR3 is 15 residues long. From germline, CDR1 is SGHRS and CDR2 YFSETQ. Unmatched junction bases numbered 7, after V lost 4 bases and J lost 0 bases. The method was immunoSEQ multiplex PCR; TCRdb's version includes in-frame clones alone and lacks a portion of them. The sample holds 200,000 to 300,000 clones; roughly 90% are singletons and the top ten take about 12%. Sequenced sample: PBMCs. The chain joins TRBV5-1 to TRBJ2-7, with 7 bases that match TRBD1. The receptor was isolated from a man aged 18 to 29 in good health and CMV-seropositive. CDR3 sequence: CASSEGQIVSYEQYF. In nucleotides, the CDR3 is TGCGCCAGCAGCGAGGGACAGATTGTCTCCTACGAGCAGTACTTC.